These 27 T cell receptor beta chains came from one sample sequenced in a study of regulatory T cells in long-lasting Graves disease listed by TCRdb under 2021. Library generation was performed with multiplex PCR. This sample was sequenced with an Illumina HiSeq 4000. iRepertoire HTBI primers and Arm-PCR amplification of CDR3 regions were used to construct TCR beta libraries. TCRdb reworked the public reads: Q25 trimming with fastp, MiXCR clone assembly, productive beta chains retained. Each CDR3 protein gets just one entry, which takes the most common genes and DNA from the rows behind it. Here the sample has about 340,000 distinct CDR3 sequences; less than 20% occur a single time. The leading ten clones occupy 25% to 35% of the sample. The sample's time point, from its label and the paper: persistent/refractory GD, antithyroid drugs over 5 years with positive TRAb. For both TCR sequencing and RNA sequencing, RNA was extracted from PBMCs using TRIzol.

The material sequenced was peripheral blood mononuclear cells (PBMCs), taken when the disease was refractory, from a patient treated with antithyroid drugs. These receptors all come from a female donor with Graves disease.

On this clonotype itself: This clone may be a read error of a much larger clone one base away. Because the CDR3 is missing its conserved closing phenylalanine or tryptophan, this is likely a read error. V and J are TRBV12-3 or TRBV12-4 and TRBJ1-1; tentatively, D is TRBD1 (5 bases). Trimming cost V 6 bases and J 0 bases, with 8 bases left between them. CDR3 length equals 13 residues. The CDR3 sequence: CASRGRVNTEAFS. The CDR3 region has the DNA TGTGCCAGCAGGGGACGGGTGAACACTGAAGCTTTCTCT.

This clonotype was found many times. CDR3 amino acids: CSANPGTGLMNTEAFF. The CDR3 region has the DNA TGCAGTGCCAACCCCGGGACAGGCCTCATGAACACTGAAGCTTTCTTT. This chain joins TRBV20-1 and TRBJ1-1, with 8 bases lining up with TRBD1. The CDR3 consists of 16 residues. The V segment lost 6 bases and the J segment 0 bases; nucleotides outside the gene matches: 12. The germline V gene has CDR1 DFQATT and CDR2 SNEGSKA (reference sequence).

This clonotype was detected ten times or more. V gene TRBV12-3 or TRBV12-4 combines with J gene TRBJ2-7, with D perhaps TRBD1 (6 bases). Between the trimmed V and J ends, which lost 5 bases and 2 bases, there was a span of 13 bases. This CDR3 has 14 residues. The CDR3 DNA reads as TGTGCCAGCAGTCCCTCTCCAGGGGCCTACGAGCAGTACTTC. Amino acids: CASSPSPGAYEQYF.

The chain uses TRBV11-2 and TRBJ2-5, with 15 positions matching TRBD2. V was pared by 5 bases and J by 1 base, with 5 bases of the junction left unmatched. The CDR3 has 17 residues. Germline CDR1 reads SGHAT; CDR2 reads FQNNGV. CDR3 amino acids: CASSPGTSGGPQETQYF. In nucleotides, the CDR3 is TGTGCCAGCAGCCCCGGGACTAGCGGGGGGCCCCAAGAGACCCAGTACTTC.

This clonotype has ten or more counts. This rearrangement joins TRBV11-1 to TRBJ1-2; 9 bases match TRBD1. Looked up from germline, CDR1 is SGHAT and CDR2 is FQDESV (reference sequence). The J segment lost 2 bases and the V segment lost 3 bases, leaving 7 bases of the junction unmatched. The CDR3 sequence is 16 residues long. This CDR3 is CASSFGPGQGNYGYTF. The CDR3 region has the DNA TGTGCCAGCAGCTTTGGACCGGGACAGGGAAACTATGGCTACACCTTC.

This clonotype was observed at least ten times. CDR3 region: CASSYYRTVYSNQPQHF. DNA for the CDR3: TGTGCCAGCAGTTATTATCGGACGGTCTATAGCAATCAGCCCCAGCATTTT. This rearrangement joins TRBV6-5 to TRBJ1-5; the D is unclear. The V and J ends lost 3 bases and 0 bases respectively, with 15 bases between them. The CDR3 has 17 amino acids. Germline CDR1 reads MNHEY; CDR2 reads SVGAGI.

This clonotype was recorded at least ten times. The rearrangement uses TRBV15 and TRBJ2-5; possibly TRBD1 or TRBD2 for D (5 bases each). The CDR3 is 16 amino acids. Trimming removed 0 bases from V and 5 bases from J, with 16 bases in between. CDR1 is LNHNV, CDR2 YYDKDF, per germline (reference sequence). CDR3 sequence reads: CATSRDRTANRETQYF. DNA of the CDR3: TGTGCCACCAGCAGAGATCGGACTGCCAACAGGGAGACCCAGTACTTC.

This clonotype was recorded many times. The chain combines TRBV29-1 with TRBJ2-5; 7 bases fit TRBD2. In germline, CDR1 is SQVTM, CDR2 ANQGSEA. The CDR3 extends over 13 amino acids. V lost 5 bases to trimming and J lost 7 bases; unmatched junction nucleotides: 10. The CDR3 sequence is CSVLLVSGGTQYF. In DNA form, the CDR3 reads TGCAGCGTTCTTTTAGTGTCGGGGGGGACCCAGTACTTC. Full variable domain (outside the CDR3, taken from reference TRBV29-1 and TRBJ2-5): SAVISQKPSRDICQRGTSLTIQCQVDSQVTMMFWYRQQPGQSLTLIATANQGSEATYESGFVIDKFPISRPNLTFSTLTVSNMSPEDSSIYLCSVLLVSGGTQYFGPGTRLLVL.

There are many counts of this clonotype. The CDR3 reads CASSPGLAGETQYF. Written as DNA, the CDR3 is TGTGCCAGCAGTCCTGGACTAGCGGGAGAGACCCAGTACTTC. The chain employs TRBV5-6 and TRBJ2-5, with 11 nucleotides matching TRBD2. V shed 5 bases, J shed 4 bases, and the junction held 4 bases outside the gene matches. This CDR3 has 14 residues. The germline V gene has CDR1 SGHDT and CDR2 YYEEEE. Complete variable domain (other parts from reference TRBV5-6 and TRBJ2-5): DAGVTQSPTHLIKTRGQQVTLRCSPKSGHDTVSWYQQALGQGPQFIFQYYEEEERQRGNFPDRFSGHQFPNYSSELNVNALLLGDSALYLCASSPGLAGETQYFGPGTRLLVL.

The sample holds many counts of this clonotype. The chain couples TRBV25-1 to TRBJ1-4, with TRBD1 matching over 7 bases. The CDR3 length is 15 residues. V trimming: 5 bases; J trimming: 7 bases; junction bases outside the gene matches: 10. Germline V gives CDR1 MGHDK, CDR2 SYGVNS. The DNA of the CDR3 is TGTGCCAGCAGTCTACGACAGGGAGGGGGTGAAAAACTGTTTTTT. Encoded protein: CASSLRQGGGEKLFF. The full variable domain, completed using reference TRBV25-1 and TRBJ1-4, is EADIYQTPRYLVIGTGKKITLECSQTMGHDKMYWYQQDPGMELHLIHYSYGVNSTEKGDLSSESTVSRIRTEHFPLTLESARPSHTSQYLCASSLRQGGGEKLFFGSGTQLSVL.

This clonotype was counted only a few times. This chain links TRBV28 with TRBJ1-5; D is perhaps TRBD1 (5 bases). CDR1 and CDR2 (germline): MDHEN, SYDVKM. Deletions cut 5 bases from V and 4 bases from J, with 15 bases between. There are 15 residues in the CDR3. The CDR3 nucleotides read TGTGCCAGCAGTACACTACAGGAGGTGAATCAGCCCCAGCATTTT. Translating it yields CASSTLQEVNQPQHF.

This clonotype was seen many times. CDR3 nucleotides: TGTGCCAGCAGTTTATGGGACAGGGTTAATACTGAAGCTTTCTTT. Amino acid sequence: CASSLWDRVNTEAFF. The chain couples TRBV28 to TRBJ1-1; 8 nucleotides line up with TRBD1. The CDR3 is 15 residues long. The J segment lost 5 bases and the V segment lost 0 bases, leaving 5 bases of the junction unmatched. Germline loops: CDR1 MDHEN, CDR2 SYDVKM. Looking up the rest from reference TRBV28 and TRBJ1-1 gives the full variable domain: DVKVTQSSRYLVKRTGEKVFLECVQDMDHENMFWYRQDPGLGLRLIYFSYDVKMKEKGDIPEGYSVSREKKERFSLILESASTNQTSMYLCASSLWDRVNTEAFFGQGTRLTVV.

This clonotype showed up just a few times. This could be a read error, since a much larger clone is one nucleotide away. The V and J genes are TRBV7-3 and TRBJ2-5, with a tentative D call TRBD2 (6 bases). Germline V gene sequence: CDR1 SGHTA, CDR2 FQGTGA. V gave up 5 bases and J gave up 5 bases, with 15 bases separating them. The CDR3 loop spans 14 amino acids. The CDR3 here is CASSTNGGVETQYF. The CDR3, as DNA: TGTGCCAGCAGCACAAACGGGGGAGTCGAGACCCAGTACTTC.

This clonotype was picked up many times. The chain is built from TRBV7-9 and TRBJ2-5; D uncertain. Per germline, CDR1 SEHNR and CDR2 FQNEAQ (reference sequence). The CDR3 covers 11 residues. Trimming removed 0 bases at V and 9 bases at J, with 5 bases between. CDR3 in amino acids: CASSLAGPQYF. Written as DNA, the CDR3 is TGTGCCAGCAGCTTAGCAGGGCCCCAGTACTTC.

In this sample, this clonotype turned up many times. The chain is built from TRBV11-2 and TRBJ2-2; a weak D match, TRBD1 (6 bases). Germline CDR1 is SGHAT and CDR2 is FQNNGV. V was cut by 4 bases and J by 2 bases, with 14 bases left in between. The CDR3 extends over 16 amino acids. This CDR3 is CASSSGTGQNTGELFF. In DNA form, the CDR3 reads TGTGCCAGCAGCTCCGGAACGGGACAAAACACCGGGGAGCTGTTTTTT.

This clonotype has ten or more counts. CDR3 DNA: TGTGCCACCAGTGCTCGGGAAAGGGATCTCAATCAGCCCCAGCATTTT. Translating gives CATSARERDLNQPQHF. The J gene is TRBJ1-5, the V gene TRBV24-1; D gene ambiguous. The CDR3 contains 16 residues. V was cut by 5 bases and J by 3 bases, with 16 bases left in between. Germline values: CDR1 KGHDR, CDR2 SFDVKD.

This clonotype appeared many times. V and J are TRBV11-2 and TRBJ2-1; D is possibly TRBD1 (7 bases). The CDR3 is 16 amino acids. Deletions cut 6 bases from V and 0 bases from J, with 15 bases between. Per germline, CDR1 SGHAT and CDR2 FQNNGV. The CDR3 here is CASSPPGGSSYNEQFF. For the CDR3, the DNA is TGTGCCAGCAGTCCCCCAGGGGGGTCCTCCTACAATGAGCAGTTCTTC.

This chain joins TRBV5-1 and TRBJ1-4; D may be TRBD1 (5 bases). Germline V gives CDR1 SGHRS, CDR2 YFSETQ. Deletions cut 0 bases from V and 3 bases from J, with 9 bases between. The CDR3 runs 15 residues. DNA for the CDR3: TGCGCCAGCAGCTTGGAATCCAGGGCTAATGAAAAACTGTTTTTT. Translation: CASSLESRANEKLFF.

The V gene is TRBV27, the J gene TRBJ1-1; D not certain. V gave up 5 bases and J gave up 5 bases, with 12 bases separating them. The CDR3 spans 13 residues. The germline V gene has CDR1 MNHEY and CDR2 SMNVEV (reference sequence). In nucleotides, the CDR3 is TGTGCCAGCAGTCCCCTTGGACCGACTGAAGCTTTCTTT. This translates into CASSPLGPTEAFF.

The gene calls are TRBV10-3 and TRBJ2-2; 10 bases are a match to TRBD1. Germline trimming cut 10 bases from V and 4 bases from J; bases unmatched to any gene: 9. The CDR3 has 15 residues. CDR1 is ENHRY and CDR2 is SYGVKD in the germline V gene. CDR3 loop: CATRDRGLGTGELFF. DNA for the CDR3: TGTGCCACCCGCGACAGGGGGCTGGGCACCGGGGAGCTGTTTTTT.

CDR3 bases: TGTGCCAGCAGTGAAGACGGGCGTAGCACAGATACGCAGTATTTT. Protein: CASSEDGRSTDTQYF. This chain connects TRBV6-2 or TRBV6-3 to TRBJ2-3; D call uncertain. The CDR3 is 15 residues long. Germline loops: CDR1 MNHEY, CDR2 SVGEGT. The V end was cut by 5 bases, the J end by 0 bases, with 12 bases between.

V and J are TRBV27 and TRBJ2-7; D is unclear. V was clipped by 2 bases and J by 3 bases, with 23 bases between them. This CDR3 comprises 18 residues. CDR1 and CDR2 (germline): MNHEY, SMNVEV (reference sequence). The CDR3 loop reads CASSLRPLDRQRLYEQYF. The CDR3, as DNA: TGTGCCAGCAGTTTACGCCCCCTTGATAGGCAGAGACTCTACGAGCAGTACTTC.

The chain uses TRBV28 and TRBJ2-1; a possible D gene is TRBD2 (5 bases). Germline CDR1 is MDHEN and CDR2 is SYDVKM. Between the trimmed V and J ends, which lost 7 bases and 5 bases, there was a span of 18 bases. The CDR3 has 15 residues. The CDR3 region has the DNA TGTGCCAGCACCCCAAGTGGCGGGTATGACAATGAGCAGTTCTTC. Protein: CASTPSGGYDNEQFF.

This clonotype came up many times. The chain couples TRBV28 to TRBJ1-5, with D unclear. In germline, CDR1 is MDHEN, CDR2 SYDVKM. V was cut by 6 bases and J by 3 bases, with 15 bases left in between. CDR3 length: 15 amino acids. The CDR3 DNA follows: TGTGCCAGCAGGTCTATATCGGGATTCAATCAGCCCCAGCATTTT. Protein sequence: CASRSISGFNQPQHF.

The rearrangement links TRBV9 to TRBJ1-5; 9 bases align to TRBD1. Per the germline V gene, CDR1 is SGDLS and CDR2 is YYNGEE. The CDR3 extends over 15 amino acids. With V trimmed by 10 bases and J by 0 bases, 8 bases remained unmatched. The CDR3 nucleotides are TGTGCCTCAAGCGGGGACAGGGATAGCAATCAGCCCCAGCATTTT. Protein product: CASSGDRDSNQPQHF.

This clonotype has at least ten counts. The rearrangement joins TRBV5-1 to TRBJ1-1; 9 bases map to TRBD1. The ends lost 4 bases at V and 3 bases at J; junction bases unmatched: 7. The length of the CDR3 is 15 residues. The germline CDR1 and CDR2 sequences are SGHRS and YFSETQ. The CDR3 DNA reads TGCGCCAGCAGCCCCGGACGGACAGGGGACACTGAAGCTTTCTTT. This encodes CASSPGRTGDTEAFF.

This clonotype was counted only a few times. The chain links TRBV4-2 to TRBJ1-2; TRBD1 is a possible D gene (6 bases). This CDR3 has 13 residues. V gave up 2 bases and J gave up 7 bases, with 11 bases separating them. Germline values: CDR1 LGHNA, CDR2 YNFKEQ. Written as DNA, the CDR3 is TGTGCCAGCAGCCAAAACAGGGATGGTGGCTACACCTTC. The encoded protein is CASSQNRDGGYTF.